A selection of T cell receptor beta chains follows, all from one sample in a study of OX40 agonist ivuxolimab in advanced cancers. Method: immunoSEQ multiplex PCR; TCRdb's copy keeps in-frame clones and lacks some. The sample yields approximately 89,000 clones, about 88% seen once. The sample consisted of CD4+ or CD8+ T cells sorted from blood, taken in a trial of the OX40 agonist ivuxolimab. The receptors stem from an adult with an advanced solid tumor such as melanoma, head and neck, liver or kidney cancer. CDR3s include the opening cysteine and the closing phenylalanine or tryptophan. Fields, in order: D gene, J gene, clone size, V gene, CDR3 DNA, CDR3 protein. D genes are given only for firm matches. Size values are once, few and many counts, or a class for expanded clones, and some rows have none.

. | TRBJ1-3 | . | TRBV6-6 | TGTGCCAGCGGCTCTGGAAACACCATATATTTT | CASGSGNTIYF
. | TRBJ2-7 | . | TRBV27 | TGTGCCAGCAGTTTTCTACGTGGGTCCCACGAGCAGTACTTC | CASSFLRGSHEQYF
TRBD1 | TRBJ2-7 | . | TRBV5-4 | TGTGCCAGCACCGACACCCGGGACAGGACCTACGAGCAGTACTTC | CASTDTRDRTYEQYF
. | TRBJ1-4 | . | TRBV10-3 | TGTGCCATCAGGACAGGTTCTAATGAAAAACTGTTTTTT | CAIRTGSNEKLFF
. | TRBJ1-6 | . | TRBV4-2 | TGTGCCAGCAGCCGAGCGACAGAAGTTGGCAATTCACCCCTCCACTTT | CASSRATEVGNSPLHF
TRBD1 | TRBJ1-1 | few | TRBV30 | TGTGCCTGGAGTCCTCAGACTGGACAGGGGAGTGTAGCTTTCTTT | CAWSPQTGQGSVAFF
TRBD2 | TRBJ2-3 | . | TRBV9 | TGTGCCAGCAGCGTAGGCCTAGCGGGTCCCCCCGCGTATTTT | CASSVGLAGPPAYF
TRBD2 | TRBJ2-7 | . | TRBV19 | TGTGCCAGTAGTGCTCGGACTAGCGGGGACCGCGAGCAGTACTTC | CASSARTSGDREQYF
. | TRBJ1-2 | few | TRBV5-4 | TGTGCCAGCAGCTTTCCCGCAGGGTCGGGCTATGGCTACACCTTC | CASSFPAGSGYGYTF
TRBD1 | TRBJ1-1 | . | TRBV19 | TGTGCCAGTAGATCGACAGGGATTACTGAAGCTTTCTTT | CASRSTGITEAFF
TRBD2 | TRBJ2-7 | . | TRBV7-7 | TGTGCTAGCAGCTTAGAGGCTAGCGGATCCTACGAGCAGTACTTC | CASSLEASGSYEQYF
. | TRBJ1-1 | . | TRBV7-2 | TGTGCCAGCAGCGGGGTAGGGGGCACTGAAGCTTTCTTT | CASSGVGGTEAFF
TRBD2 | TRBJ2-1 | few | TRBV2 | TGTGCCAGCAGTGACCTTTTCGGACTAGCGGGGGTCAGCGAGCAGTTCTTC | CASSDLFGLAGVSEQFF
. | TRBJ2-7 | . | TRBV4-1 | TGCGCCAGCAGCCAAGATCACTGGCAGACCTACGAGCAGTACTTC | CASSQDHWQTYEQYF
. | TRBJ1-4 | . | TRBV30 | TGTGCCTGGAGTTGGGGGCATGGTAATGAAAAACTGTTTTTT | CAWSWGHGNEKLFF
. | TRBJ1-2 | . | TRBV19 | TGTGCCAGTAGTATAGATGAGTACTATGGCTACACCTTC | CASSIDEYYGYTF